The 24 T cell receptor beta chains below come from one sample, sequenced in a study of PD-1 blockade in mismatch repair-deficient tumors. The data were produced by immunoSEQ multiplex PCR, yet TCRdb's version contains in-frame clones alone and is incomplete. The sample records around 120,000 clones, around nine tenths being singletons. The sample here was peripheral blood, taken 72 weeks after starting pembrolizumab. Receptors originate from an adult with mismatch repair-deficient cancer.

This clone was recorded once. V is TRBV6-1 and J is TRBJ1-1, with 9 bases fitting TRBD1. This CDR3 has 13 amino acids. V gave up 9 bases and J gave up 6 bases; unmatched junction bases: 8. From germline, CDR1 is MNHNS and CDR2 SASEGT. The CDR3 is CASRDRGYAEAFF. CDR3 sequence (DNA): TGTGCCAGTAGAGACAGGGGGTACGCTGAAGCTTTCTTT.

J is TRBJ2-5 and V is TRBV19; D perhaps matches TRBD2 (6 bases). The CDR3 is 14 residues long. Germline CDR1 and CDR2: LNHDA and SQIVND (reference sequence). Trimming removed 3 bases at V and 5 bases at J, with 13 bases between. The CDR3 DNA reads as TGTGCCAGTAGTATCGAACTAGCCGACGAGACCCAGTACTTC. Translated: CASSIELADETQYF.

This chain connects TRBV11-2 to TRBJ2-7, with 7 bases identical to TRBD1. Trimming removed 5 bases from V and 2 bases from J; junction bases left unmatched: 6. Looked up from germline, CDR1 is SGHAT and CDR2 is FQNNGV. The CDR3 totals 14 residues. The CDR3 protein is CASSGAGTAYEQYF. CDR3 coding DNA: TGTGCCAGCAGCGGGGCCGGGACAGCCTACGAGCAGTACTTC.

J is TRBJ2-7 and V is TRBV29-1; tentatively, D is TRBD2 (6 bases). Trimming pared 1 base from V and 5 bases from J, leaving 12 bases between. The CDR3 spans 13 residues. The germline gives CDR1 SQVTM, CDR2 ANQGSEA. Here the CDR3 reads CSVEGAGTNEQYF. In DNA form, the CDR3 reads TGCAGCGTTGAAGGGGCGGGAACGAACGAGCAGTACTTC.

The rearrangement joins TRBV7-8 to TRBJ1-1; D may be TRBD1 (6 bases). Trimming shortened V by 5 bases and J by 0 bases, and 13 bases separated the two germline ends. Germline CDR1 reads SGHVS; CDR2 reads FQNEAQ. This CDR3 is 15 amino acids long. The CDR3 loop is CASSEIRGLNTEAFF. CDR3 bases: TGTGCCAGCAGCGAGATCAGGGGCTTGAACACTGAAGCTTTCTTT.

The chain employs TRBV1 and TRBJ1-4; TRBD1, the D gene given by the table, was not confirmed from the DNA. TRBV1 is a pseudogene segment. The CDR3 totals 12 residues. The CDR3 here is CTSSTGGEKLFF. CDR3 nucleotide sequence: TGCACCAGCTCGACAGGCGGTGAAAAACTGTTTTTT.

CDR3 nucleotide sequence: TGTGCCAGCAGTTCCCTCCATGCGGGAGGGCGAAAGACCCAGTACTTC. It specifies CASSSLHAGGRKTQYF. V gene TRBV27 combines with J gene TRBJ2-5; TRBD2 matches at 9 bases. The CDR3 is 16 amino acids. Germline CDR1 MNHEY, CDR2 SMNVEV (reference sequence). V was pared by 4 bases and J by 6 bases, with 12 bases of the junction left unmatched.

This chain links TRBV4-2 with TRBJ2-1; the match to TRBD2 covers 7 bases. With V trimmed by 1 base and J by 5 bases, 11 bases remained unmatched. The germline V gene encodes CDR1 LGHNA and CDR2 YNFKEQ. The CDR3 spans 17 residues. The CDR3 region is CASSQAMRERVHNEQFF. The CDR3 DNA reads TGTGCCAGCAGCCAAGCAATGCGGGAGAGGGTCCACAATGAGCAGTTCTTC.

This chain links TRBV27 with TRBJ2-7; D is unclear. The CDR3 covers 16 residues. Germline lookup yields CDR1 MNHEY and CDR2 SMNVEV (reference sequence). V was pared by 0 bases and J by 0 bases, with 12 bases between. The CDR3 sequence: CASSLSGLRGSYEQYF. The DNA of the CDR3 is TGTGCCAGCAGTTTATCTGGGTTAAGAGGCTCCTACGAGCAGTACTTC.

J is TRBJ1-4 and V is TRBV6-6; 8 positions agree with TRBD1. With V trimmed by 2 bases and J by 6 bases, 5 bases remained unmatched. The CDR3 spans 15 residues. Germline V gene data show CDR1 as MNHNY and CDR2 as SVGAGI (reference sequence). CDR3: CASSYETGVYEKLFF. The CDR3 DNA reads as TGTGCCAGCAGTTACGAGACAGGGGTGTATGAAAAACTGTTTTTT.

This chain links TRBV5-4 with TRBJ1-4, with 7 bases aligning to TRBD1. The CDR3 runs to 15 residues. Germline V gives CDR1 SGHNT, CDR2 YYREEE (reference sequence). The junction had 3 bases not matched to a gene; V was cut back by 4 bases and J by 0 bases. The CDR3 sequence is CASSRQGATNEKLFF. CDR3 nucleotide sequence: TGTGCCAGCAGCCGCCAGGGGGCAACTAATGAAAAACTGTTTTTT.

V and J are TRBV7-6 and TRBJ2-2; D perhaps matches TRBD1 (6 bases). CDR1 and CDR2 from the germline V gene are SGHVS and FNYEAQ. This CDR3 region has 15 residues. V lost 1 base and J lost 6, with 12 bases in between. The CDR3 DNA follows: TGTGCCAGCAGCTTAGAATGGACAGCCGCCGGGGAGCTGTTTTTT. Translating gives CASSLEWTAAGELFF.

The gene calls are TRBV30 and TRBJ1-3; 8 nucleotides align to TRBD1. CDR1 GTSNPN and CDR2 SVGIG come from the germline V gene (reference sequence). This CDR3 is 14 amino acids long. The CDR3 here is CARRQGTGGNTIYF. CDR3 bases: TGTGCTCGCCGACAGGGGACCGGGGGAAACACCATATATTTT. The full variable domain, completed using reference TRBV30 and TRBJ1-3, is SQTIHQWPATLVQPVGSPLSLECTVEGTSNPNLYWYRQAAGRGLQLLFYSVGIGQISSEVPQNLSASRPQDRQFILSSKKLLLSDSGFYLCARRQGTGGNTIYFGEGSWLTVV.

The gene calls are TRBV4-1 and TRBJ1-4, with D possibly TRBD1 on 6 matching bases. The CDR3 extends over 15 amino acids. The V end was cut by 2 bases, the J end by 7 bases, with 14 bases between. Germline V lookup: CDR1 MGHRA, CDR2 YSYEKL. In nucleotides, the CDR3 is TGCGCCAGCAGCCAACAAGGGGGGGCGCGTGAAAAACTGTTTTTT. It encodes CASSQQGGAREKLFF.

The V and J genes are TRBV4-1 and TRBJ2-1; no clear D gene. The CDR3 is 16 residues long. The germline V gene encodes CDR1 MGHRA and CDR2 YSYEKL. V was shortened by 1 base and J by 5 bases, with 15 bases between the two germline ends. The CDR3 nucleotides are TGCGCCAGCAGCCAAGCAGTCATGGGCCCGAACAATGAGCAGTTCTTC. Translated, it gives CASSQAVMGPNNEQFF.

The CDR3 is CAWGQGVSYEQYF. The CDR3 region has the DNA TGTGCCTGGGGACAGGGGGTCTCCTACGAGCAGTACTTC. The V and J genes are TRBV30 and TRBJ2-7; TRBD1 matches at 10 bases. Germline V gene data show CDR1 as GTSNPN and CDR2 as SVGIG (reference sequence). The CDR3 sequence is 13 residues long. Germline trimming cut 5 bases from V and 0 bases from J; bases unmatched to any gene: 1. The variable domain in full, with the rest retrieved from reference TRBV30 and TRBJ2-7, is SQTIHQWPATLVQPVGSPLSLECTVEGTSNPNLYWYRQAAGRGLQLLFYSVGIGQISSEVPQNLSASRPQDRQFILSSKKLLLSDSGFYLCAWGQGVSYEQYFGPGTRLTVT.

This clone came up once. The CDR3 sequence: CASSFVAGFAYEQYF. The CDR3 DNA reads as TGTGCCAGCAGCTTTGTAGCGGGATTCGCCTACGAGCAGTACTTC. This sequence joins TRBV5-4 and TRBJ2-7; 8 bases align to TRBD2. The trim removed 2 bases at V and 2 bases at J, leaving 6 bases unmatched. Looked up from germline, CDR1 is SGHNT and CDR2 is YYREEE (reference sequence). The CDR3 covers 15 residues.

The chain has TRBV7-6 and TRBJ2-6; D might be TRBD1 (6 bases). CDR1 SGHVS and CDR2 FNYEAQ come from the germline V gene. The V and J ends lost 4 bases and 2 bases respectively, with 27 bases between them. CDR3 length: 21 amino acids. For the CDR3, the DNA is TGTGCCAGCAGCTCCCCGGATGGGGGCGGTCCAGGAGCTCCTGGGGCCAACGTCCTGACTTTC. Protein sequence: CASSSPDGGGPGAPGANVLTF.

The chain recombines TRBV19 with TRBJ1-4; TRBD1 aligns across 8 bases. The V gene end was trimmed by 0 bases and the J gene end by 8 bases; junction bases not matched to a gene: 5. Germline loops: CDR1 LNHDA, CDR2 SQIVND (reference sequence). CDR3 length equals 15 residues. CDR3 sequence reads: CASSIDPRGPEKLFF. The DNA for the CDR3 is TGTGCCAGTAGTATAGATCCCAGGGGGCCCGAAAAACTGTTTTTT.

The rearrangement links TRBV28 to TRBJ1-2, with D possibly being TRBD1 (6 bases). V lost 10 bases and J lost 6, with 12 bases in between. The germline V gene has CDR1 MDHEN and CDR2 SYDVKM. The CDR3 loop spans 11 amino acids. For the CDR3, the DNA is TGTGCCACATCAAGGACAGATGGCTACACCTTC. Its protein is CATSRTDGYTF.

The chain is built from TRBV7-8 and TRBJ2-4; D might be TRBD1 (6 bases). The germline V gene has CDR1 SGHVS and CDR2 FQNEAQ. The length of the CDR3 is 15 residues. V lost 2 bases to trimming and J lost 1 base, with 9 bases between them. This CDR3 reads CASSLFQGAKNIQYF. CDR3 DNA sequence: TGTGCCAGCAGCTTATTTCAGGGGGCCAAAAACATTCAGTACTTC.

This chain joins TRBV30 and TRBJ2-5; D is unresolved. CDR1 and CDR2 (germline): GTSNPN, SVGIG (reference sequence). CDR3 length: 13 residues. Deletions cut 5 bases from V and 1 base from J, with 11 bases between. For the CDR3, the DNA is TGTGCCTGGGCCCCCTGGGGCCAAGAGACCCAGTACTTC. This codes for CAWAPWGQETQYF.

This clone was observed a few times. V and J are TRBV28 and TRBJ2-7; D is uncertain. The CDR3 covers 14 residues. Trimming removed 4 bases at V and 6 bases at J, with 16 bases between. CDR1 is MDHEN, CDR2 SYDVKM, per germline. Written as DNA, the CDR3 is TGTGCCAGCAGTTCCCGCGGCCTCTCGGGCGAGCAGTACTTC. This sequence encodes CASSSRGLSGEQYF.

The rearrangement links TRBV28 to TRBJ2-1; D is ambiguous. V lost 3 bases and J lost 3, with 12 bases in between. This CDR3 has 15 residues. Germline assignment: CDR1 MDHEN and CDR2 SYDVKM. CDR3 loop: CASSFESPIYNEQFF. The CDR3 coding sequence is TGTGCCAGCAGTTTCGAGAGTCCCATCTACAATGAGCAGTTCTTC. Full variable domain (rest looked up from reference TRBV28 and TRBJ2-1): DVKVTQSSRYLVKRTGEKVFLECVQDMDHENMFWYRQDPGLGLRLIYFSYDVKMKEKGDIPEGYSVSREKKERFSLILESASTNQTSMYLCASSFESPIYNEQFFGPGTRLTVL.